The 15 T cell receptor beta chains presented below share a single source sample, sequenced in a study of control samples from healthy donors and cancer patients. Using immunoSEQ multiplex PCR, the repertoire was profiled, and TCRdb retains in-frame clones only, with some absent. The table lists approximately 87,000 clones, about 88% of them singletons. The sequenced material came from blood. Every receptor here comes from a woman in her 50s in good health.

CDR3 nucleotide sequence: TGTGCCAGCAGTTACTTACAGGGAGCTGGCTACACCTTC. It is translated as CASSYLQGAGYTF. The rearrangement joins TRBV6-5 to TRBJ1-2, with D possibly matching TRBD1 (6 bases). The CDR3 has 13 residues. Trimming left V 1 base short and J 7 bases short, with 10 bases between. Germline V lookup: CDR1 MNHEY, CDR2 SVGAGI.

The chain recombines TRBV18 with TRBJ2-2; TRBD2 agrees at 9 bases. Germline V gene lookup returns CDR1 KGHSH and CDR2 LQKENI. V lost 3 bases to trimming and J lost 9 bases; unmatched junction nucleotides: 8. CDR3 size: 15 residues. This chain's CDR3 is CASSPGASGNRELFF. In DNA form, the CDR3 reads TGTGCCAGCTCACCCGGGGCTAGCGGGAACCGGGAGCTGTTTTTT.

This chain links TRBV9 with TRBJ2-3; no firm D call. The CDR3 consists of 14 residues. Trimming removed 0 bases at V and 6 bases at J, with 11 bases between. Germline V gives CDR1 SGDLS, CDR2 YYNGEE. The CDR3, as DNA: TGTGCCAGCAGCGTAGGACGGTTCGAGGATACGCAGTATTTT. Residues: CASSVGRFEDTQYF.

The chain uses TRBV7-2 and TRBJ2-7, with D possibly being TRBD1 (6 bases). The CDR3 loop spans 15 amino acids. Trimming shortened V by 3 bases and J by 6 bases, and 18 bases separated the two germline ends. Germline values: CDR1 SGHTA, CDR2 FQGNSA. This chain's CDR3 is CASSFQGRPLGEQYF. DNA of the CDR3: TGTGCCAGCAGCTTCCAGGGGCGACCTTTGGGCGAGCAGTACTTC.

The V gene is TRBV11-3, the J gene TRBJ2-3, with 7 bases matching TRBD2. Germline V CDR1 and CDR2: SGHNT, YENEEA. The V and J ends lost 1 base and 4 bases, in that order; junction bases with no gene match: 11. CDR3 length: 17 amino acids. DNA of the CDR3: TGTGCCAGCAGCTTAGCGACTAGCACCTGGGTGGCAGATACGCAGTATTTT. Its protein product is CASSLATSTWVADTQYF.

This clone has just one count. The genes are TRBV5-1 and TRBJ2-3; perhaps TRBD2 as D (7 bases). Germline V lookup: CDR1 SGHRS, CDR2 YFSETQ. V lost 0 bases, J lost 6 bases, and 14 bases lay in between. The CDR3 has 15 residues. In nucleotides, the CDR3 is TGCGCCAGCAGCTTGGGACTAGGGGGGGCGGATACGCAGTATTTT. Translating gives CASSLGLGGADTQYF. The variable domain in full, completed from reference TRBV5-1 and TRBJ2-3, reads KAGVTQTPRYLIKTRGQQVTLSCSPISGHRSVSWYQQTPGQGLQFLFEYFSETQRNKGNFPGRFSGRQFSNSRSEMNVSTLELGDSALYLCASSLGLGGADTQYFGPGTRLTVL.

The rearrangement uses TRBV5-5 and TRBJ1-4, with unresolved D. V was cut by 4 bases and J by 0 bases, with 7 bases left in between. CDR3 size: 14 residues. Germline CDR1 and CDR2: SGHKS and YYEKEE (reference sequence). CDR3 region: CASSAQSTNEKLFF. The CDR3 DNA reads as TGTGCCAGCAGCGCGCAGTCAACTAATGAAAAACTGTTTTTT.

This chain uses TRBV6-5 with TRBJ1-2, with D unresolved. The CDR3 loop spans 13 amino acids. Germline lookup yields CDR1 MNHEY and CDR2 SVGAGI. The ends were cut back, 6 bases at V and 3 bases at J, with 11 bases in the middle. The CDR3 coding sequence is TGTGCCAGCAGGAGTGACGGGGACTATGGCTACACCTTC. Translation: CASRSDGDYGYTF.

This chain connects TRBV3-1 (or the pseudogene TRBV3-2) to TRBJ1-5; D not certain. V lost 1 base and J lost 3, with 7 bases in between. The CDR3 sequence is 14 residues long. Germline V CDR1 and CDR2: LGHDT, YNNKEL (reference sequence). Written as DNA, the CDR3 is TGTGCCAGCAGCCAAGGAGGGAACAATCAGCCCCAGCATTTT. Protein product: CASSQGGNNQPQHF.

V is TRBV6-5 and J is TRBJ1-5; TRBD1 aligns across 8 bases. The CDR3 extends over 14 amino acids. The J segment lost 2 bases and the V segment lost 6 bases, leaving 3 bases of the junction unmatched. CDR1 is MNHEY, CDR2 SVGAGI, per germline. CDR3 sequence reads: CASRPTGGNQPQHF. The CDR3 DNA sequence: TGTGCCAGCAGGCCGACAGGGGGCAATCAGCCCCAGCATTTT.

This chain uses TRBV2 with TRBJ2-1; 8 nucleotides match TRBD2. The CDR3 length is 20 residues. The V gene's germline CDR1 is SNHLY and CDR2 FYNNEI. J gave up 0 bases and V 7 bases, and 20 bases lay outside the gene matches. The CDR3 sequence: CASNRPRGTSLIRSYNEQFF. CDR3 DNA sequence: TGTGCCAGCAACCGACCTCGGGGGACTAGTCTTATTCGCTCCTACAATGAGCAGTTCTTC.

The J gene is TRBJ1-1, the V gene TRBV21-1; the table assigns TRBD1, which was not confirmed against the DNA. TRBV21-1 corresponds to a pseudogene. The CDR3 has 16 amino acids. This CDR3 is CASSKGGQGKFTEAFF. Here the CDR3 DNA reads TGTGCCAGCAGCAAAGGAGGACAGGGGAAGTTCACTGAAGCTTTCTTT.

The rearrangement joins TRBV18 to TRBJ2-1; 7 bases match TRBD2. CDR1 is KGHSH and CDR2 is LQKENI in the germline V gene. The CDR3 sequence is 17 residues long. V lost 2 bases and J lost 8; bases outside the gene matches: 15. This chain's CDR3 is CASSPYTSANKADEQFF. In DNA, the CDR3 is TGTGCCAGCTCACCATATACTAGCGCCAACAAAGCCGATGAGCAGTTCTTC. The variable domain in full, with the rest retrieved from reference TRBV18 and TRBJ2-1, is NAGVMQNPRHLVRRRGQEARLRCSPMKGHSHVYWYRQLPEEGLKFMVYLQKENIIDESGMPKERFSAEFPKEGPSILRIQQVVRGDSAAYFCASSPYTSANKADEQFFGPGTRLTVL.

The rearrangement joins TRBV6-5 to TRBJ1-2; D unresolved. V was pared by 6 bases and J by 5 bases, with 13 bases between. CDR3 length: 13 residues. CDR1 MNHEY and CDR2 SVGAGI come from the germline V gene. Here the CDR3 reads CASRLDPTYGYTF. Here the CDR3 DNA reads TGTGCCAGCAGACTTGACCCTACTTATGGCTACACCTTC.

The V gene is TRBV28, the J gene TRBJ2-7; D unresolved. The CDR3 has 16 residues. Germline assignment: CDR1 MDHEN and CDR2 SYDVKM. V was pared by 2 bases and J by 2 bases, with 16 bases between. The CDR3 DNA reads as TGTGCCAGCAGTTTACTCTCGCAGCCAGAGACCTACGAGCAGTACTTC. This encodes CASSLLSQPETYEQYF.